This TCR beta chain was sequenced during a study of T cells after yellow fever vaccination. Broader study findings: Repertoires sorted by FACS could include abundant clonotypes that are contaminants from the bulk population.

Germline V gene sequence: CDR1 SGHTA, CDR2 FQGNSA. Trimming removed 5 bases at V and 6 bases at J, with 13 bases between. The CDR3 has 13 amino acids. In this sample, this clonotype turned up many times. Its antigen remains unidentified. TCRdb redid the calling of the 5' RACE reads with MiXCR, one entry per CDR3 protein. This table has 250,000 or so distinct CDR3 sequences, 5.5% to 8.5% appearing once. This clonotype was obtained from a man aged 25 to 45 who received the YFV17D yellow fever vaccine. Sequenced here: CD4+ T cells sorted from PBMCs, sampled on the day of the yellow fever booster vaccination. The chain joins TRBV7-2 to TRBJ2-5; unclear D gene. The CDR3 reads CASSPWVGKTQYF. The CDR3 DNA follows: TGTGCCAGCAGCCCCTGGGTCGGCAAGACCCAGTACTTC.